A single sample is the source of the 10 T cell receptor beta chains below, sequenced in a study of PD-1 blockade in classical Hodgkin lymphoma. Produced via immunoSEQ multiplex PCR; TCRdb's table is partial and in-frame only. Seen here are over 85,000 clones, 80% to 90% observed once, and the top ten hold about 16%. Relapses following autologous stem cell transplantation were seen in all patients, with brentuximab vedotin exposure varying. The sample was peripheral blood mononuclear cells (PBMCs), taken before the second cycle of nivolumab. All receptors derive from a human donor with classical Hodgkin lymphoma.

The chain joins TRBV7-9 to TRBJ1-1; 8 positions agree with TRBD1. In germline, CDR1 is SEHNR, CDR2 FQNEAQ (reference sequence). The V and J ends lost 4 bases and 1 base, in that order; junction bases with no gene match: 8. The CDR3 runs to 16 residues. The CDR3 loop reads CASSSRQGITNTEAFF. CDR3 coding DNA: TGTGCCAGCAGCTCCCGACAGGGGATTACGAACACTGAAGCTTTCTTT. The variable domain in full, completed from reference TRBV7-9 and TRBJ1-1, reads DTGVSQNPRHKITKRGQNVTFRCDPISEHNRLYWYRQTLGQGPEFLTYFQNEAQLEKSRLLSDRFSAERPKGSFSTLEIQRTEQGDSAMYLCASSSRQGITNTEAFFGQGTRLTVV.

This chain joins TRBV4-2 and TRBJ1-2; 7 nucleotides agree with TRBD1. V gave up 4 bases and J gave up 1 base; unmatched junction bases: 12. The germline V gene has CDR1 LGHNA and CDR2 YNFKEQ. The CDR3 is 17 residues long. The CDR3: CASSPSGTALINYGYTF. The CDR3 DNA reads TGTGCCAGCAGCCCATCCGGGACAGCGTTAATTAACTATGGCTACACCTTC.

The chain combines TRBV7-9 with TRBJ2-3, with 10 bases matching TRBD2. Germline CDR1 SEHNR, CDR2 FQNEAQ (reference sequence). Germline trimming cut 4 bases from V and 8 bases from J; bases unmatched to any gene: 3. CDR3 length: 13 residues. CDR3 nucleotide sequence: TGTGCCAGCAGCTCTAGCGGGAGTGGTACGCAGTATTTT. Its protein is CASSSSGSGTQYF.

As regards this clone: Other DNA sequences of this sample code for an identical CDR3. The chain employs TRBV19 and TRBJ2-1; 11 bases fit TRBD2. Germline trimming cut 0 bases from V and 7 bases from J; bases unmatched to any gene: 5. The germline CDR1 and CDR2 sequences are LNHDA and SQIVND (reference sequence). The CDR3 has 16 residues. In nucleotides, the CDR3 is TGTGCCAGTAGTATAGAACTAGCGGGAGTAGGAAATGAGCAGTTCTTC. It translates to CASSIELAGVGNEQFF.

V usage is TRBV18 and J usage is TRBJ1-5; no firm D call. Trimming pared 2 bases from V and 5 bases from J, leaving 7 bases between. CDR3 length equals 13 residues. Germline lookup yields CDR1 KGHSH and CDR2 LQKENI. The CDR3 coding sequence is TGTGCCAGCTCACCAGAGGGTTATCAGCCCCAGCATTTT. It encodes CASSPEGYQPQHF.

The V gene is TRBV19, the J gene TRBJ2-2; possibly TRBD1 for D (6 bases). The V gene's germline CDR1 is LNHDA and CDR2 SQIVND (reference sequence). V shed 3 bases and J shed 4 bases, with 9 bases lying between them. The CDR3 runs to 14 residues. The CDR3 DNA reads TGTGCCAGTAGTATTTGGGGGCGCACCGGGGAGCTGTTTTTT. Translating gives CASSIWGRTGELFF.

This sequence joins TRBV6-5 and TRBJ2-3; D may be TRBD2 (5 bases). Germline V CDR1 and CDR2: MNHEY, SVGAGI. The CDR3 consists of 15 residues. V was clipped by 6 bases and J by 2 bases, with 15 bases between them. Written as DNA, the CDR3 is TGTGCCAGCAGACTAGGATCCCATATCACAGATACGCAGTATTTT. Its protein is CASRLGSHITDTQYF.

The J gene is TRBJ2-7, the V gene TRBV6-1; D is uncertain. Germline V gene data show CDR1 as MNHNS and CDR2 as SASEGT. V gave up 5 bases and J gave up 0 bases, with 11 bases separating them. The CDR3 length is 14 residues. The CDR3 sequence: CASSPMVSSYEQYF. DNA of the CDR3: TGTGCCAGCAGTCCGATGGTGAGCTCCTACGAGCAGTACTTC.

This clone occurred a few times. The genes are TRBV5-4 and TRBJ1-5; TRBD1 matches at 8 bases. The CDR3 loop spans 18 amino acids. The germline V gene encodes CDR1 SGHNT and CDR2 YYREEE (reference sequence). The junction had 15 bases not matched to a gene; V was cut back by 3 bases and J by 4 bases. Here the CDR3 reads CASSSRTGPNQVNQPQHF. CDR3 DNA: TGTGCCAGCAGCTCAAGGACAGGGCCAAATCAGGTGAATCAGCCCCAGCATTTT.

The gene calls are TRBV7-7 and TRBJ2-1; 13 positions agree with TRBD2. Germline values: CDR1 SSHAT, CDR2 FNYEAQ (reference sequence). There are 16 residues in the CDR3. The V segment lost 5 bases and the J segment 7 bases; nucleotides outside the gene matches: 8. The CDR3 protein is CASSATLAGGRNEQFF. CDR3 sequence (DNA): TGTGCCAGCAGCGCCACACTAGCGGGAGGGCGAAATGAGCAGTTCTTC.